The rows below give T cell receptor beta chains drawn from one sample of a study of blood T cell repertoires in COVID-19. Clones were sequenced by immunoSEQ multiplex PCR, and TCRdb holds only the in-frame ones, with some missing. Of 100,000 or so clones in the sample, about nine tenths were seen once. Input material: peripheral blood. The receptors originated from a man in his sixties or seventies with acute or convalescent COVID-19. The CDR3 runs from the conserved cysteine through the conserved F or W. D genes are given only for firm matches. The size field is filled for only some rows; it gives once, few, many or a size class.

v_call: TRBV19; clone_size: .; d_call: TRBD2; j_call: TRBJ2-7; cdr3_nt: TGTGCCAGTAGTATAGGCCTAGCGGGAGGGAACGAGCAGTACTTC; cdr3_aa: CASSIGLAGGNEQYF
v_call: TRBV4-3; clone_size: .; d_call: TRBD1; j_call: TRBJ1-2; cdr3_nt: TGCGCCAGCAGCCAGGACAGGGGGAACTATGGCTACACCTTC; cdr3_aa: CASSQDRGNYGYTF
v_call: TRBV6-5; clone_size: .; d_call: .; j_call: TRBJ2-3; cdr3_nt: TGTGCCAGCAGTTACGGGACTGGCACAGATACGCAGTATTTT; cdr3_aa: CASSYGTGTDTQYF
v_call: TRBV29-1; clone_size: once; d_call: TRBD1; j_call: TRBJ2-7; cdr3_nt: TGCAGCGTTAGACAGGGGAACTCCTACGAGCAGTACTTC; cdr3_aa: CSVRQGNSYEQYF
v_call: TRBV15; clone_size: .; d_call: .; j_call: TRBJ2-7; cdr3_nt: TGTGCCACCAGCAGAGATCGAGCCGCCGTTCCGGGCGAGCAGTACTTC; cdr3_aa: CATSRDRAAVPGEQYF
v_call: TRBV4-3; clone_size: .; d_call: .; j_call: TRBJ1-5; cdr3_nt: TGCGCCAGCAGCCAGGGAGAGGGTCAGCCCCAGCATTTT; cdr3_aa: CASSQGEGQPQHF
v_call: TRBV4-1; clone_size: .; d_call: .; j_call: TRBJ1-1; cdr3_nt: TGCGCCAGCAGCCAAGGTCTTACTGAAGCTTTCTTT; cdr3_aa: CASSQGLTEAFF
v_call: TRBV5-1; clone_size: .; d_call: .; j_call: TRBJ2-1; cdr3_nt: TGCGCCAGCAGCTTGGCCGGGGCAGGGGACAATGAGCAGTTCTTC; cdr3_aa: CASSLAGAGDNEQFF
v_call: TRBV7-7; clone_size: .; d_call: TRBD1; j_call: TRBJ2-2; cdr3_nt: TGTGCTAGCAGCTTAGCTGGACAGGGGGCCGGGGAGCTGTTTTTT; cdr3_aa: CASSLAGQGAGELFF
v_call: TRBV23-1; clone_size: .; d_call: .; j_call: TRBJ2-7; cdr3_nt: TGCGCCAGCAGTCAATCCGTCCGTCCCTACGAGCAGTACTTC; cdr3_aa: CASSQSVRPYEQYF
v_call: TRBV5-1; clone_size: .; d_call: .; j_call: TRBJ1-4; cdr3_nt: TGCGCCAGCAGCACCGGGACAACAACTAATGAAAAACTGTTTTTT; cdr3_aa: CASSTGTTTNEKLFF
v_call: TRBV7-8; clone_size: .; d_call: .; j_call: TRBJ1-1; cdr3_nt: TGTGCCAGCAGCTTAGACAGGGATTTGAACACTGAAGCTTTCTTT; cdr3_aa: CASSLDRDLNTEAFF
v_call: TRBV11-3; clone_size: .; d_call: .; j_call: TRBJ2-1; cdr3_nt: TGTGCCAGCAGCTTAAGTCGGACTGCCGTGGCCTACAATGAGCAGTTCTTC; cdr3_aa: CASSLSRTAVAYNEQFF
v_call: TRBV24-1; clone_size: once; d_call: TRBD2; j_call: TRBJ2-1; cdr3_nt: TGTGCCACCCAGCCCAGGACTAGCGGGCGCAATGAGCAGTTCTTC; cdr3_aa: CATQPRTSGRNEQFF
v_call: TRBV6-5; clone_size: .; d_call: TRBD1; j_call: TRBJ2-7; cdr3_nt: TGTGCCAGCAGAATCGGGACAGCAAATCCCTACGAGCAGTACTTC; cdr3_aa: CASRIGTANPYEQYF
v_call: TRBV7-2; clone_size: .; d_call: TRBD1; j_call: TRBJ1-1; cdr3_nt: TGTGCCAGCAGCTACAGGGGGAACTTGAACACTGAAGCTTTCTTT; cdr3_aa: CASSYRGNLNTEAFF
v_call: TRBV27; clone_size: once; d_call: TRBD1; j_call: TRBJ1-5; cdr3_nt: TGTGCCAGCAGACCTCACACGGGACAGGACTTTCAGCCCCAGCATTTT; cdr3_aa: CASRPHTGQDFQPQHF
v_call: TRBV19; clone_size: .; d_call: TRBD2; j_call: TRBJ2-1; cdr3_nt: TGTGCCAGTAGTATCTCACCAGGGACTATCAATGAGCAGTTCTTC; cdr3_aa: CASSISPGTINEQFF
v_call: TRBV19; clone_size: .; d_call: TRBD1; j_call: TRBJ1-4; cdr3_nt: TGTGCCAGTAGTTCGACAGGGCATAATGAAAAACTGTTTTTT; cdr3_aa: CASSSTGHNEKLFF
v_call: TRBV4-2; clone_size: .; d_call: TRBD1; j_call: TRBJ1-5; cdr3_nt: TGTGCCAGCAGCCAATCAGGGGCAGGGGGCCAGCCCCAGCATTTT; cdr3_aa: CASSQSGAGGQPQHF
v_call: TRBV2; clone_size: .; d_call: TRBD2; j_call: TRBJ2-3; cdr3_nt: TGTGCCAGGAGGGAGGGTGGCACAGATACGCAGTATTTT; cdr3_aa: CARREGGTDTQYF
v_call: TRBV12-5; clone_size: .; d_call: TRBD1; j_call: TRBJ1-2; cdr3_nt: TGTGCTAGGGGACAGGGGTTCTATGGCTACACCTTC; cdr3_aa: CARGQGFYGYTF
v_call: TRBV6-4; clone_size: .; d_call: TRBD1; j_call: TRBJ2-2; cdr3_nt: TGTGCCAGCAGTGAAAGAGGACAGGCATACACCGGGGAGCTGTTTTTT; cdr3_aa: CASSERGQAYTGELFF
v_call: TRBV2; clone_size: .; d_call: .; j_call: TRBJ2-1; cdr3_nt: TGTGCCAGCAGTAGCGAGGGCAGGGGTCGATACAATGAGCAGTTCTTC; cdr3_aa: CASSSEGRGRYNEQFF
v_call: TRBV5-1; clone_size: .; d_call: TRBD2; j_call: TRBJ2-5; cdr3_nt: TGCGCCAGCAGCTTGGCGGGGGGGCTTGTGACAGAGACCCAGTACTTC; cdr3_aa: CASSLAGGLVTETQYF
v_call: TRBV20-1; clone_size: .; d_call: .; j_call: TRBJ1-1; cdr3_nt: TGCAGTGCTAGTAGACAGGACACTGAAGCTTTCTTT; cdr3_aa: CSASRQDTEAFF
v_call: TRBV5-5; clone_size: .; d_call: .; j_call: TRBJ2-7; cdr3_nt: TGTGCCAGCAGGGGGGCGCGAGGCGAGCAGTACTTC; cdr3_aa: CASRGARGEQYF
v_call: TRBV5-1; clone_size: .; d_call: .; j_call: TRBJ1-5; cdr3_nt: TGCGCCAGGACAGGACACAATCAGCCCCAGCATTTT; cdr3_aa: CARTGHNQPQHF
v_call: TRBV4-3; clone_size: .; d_call: .; j_call: TRBJ2-3; cdr3_nt: TGCGCCAGCAGCCAAGAGGAGGGACTCTACACAGATACGCAGTATTTT; cdr3_aa: CASSQEEGLYTDTQYF
v_call: TRBV7-6; clone_size: .; d_call: .; j_call: TRBJ1-6; cdr3_nt: TGTGCCAGCCGGGTAGATCGGGATAATTCACCCCTCCACTTT; cdr3_aa: CASRVDRDNSPLHF
v_call: TRBV14; clone_size: .; d_call: .; j_call: TRBJ1-2; cdr3_nt: TGTGCCAGCAGCCAAGTAGGAGCAGGGGCCTATGGCTACACCTTC; cdr3_aa: CASSQVGAGAYGYTF
v_call: TRBV6-2/TRBV6-3; clone_size: .; d_call: .; j_call: TRBJ2-7; cdr3_nt: TGTGCCAGCAGTGAGGGACTTGACTACGAGCAGTACTTC; cdr3_aa: CASSEGLDYEQYF
v_call: TRBV20-1; clone_size: .; d_call: TRBD2; j_call: TRBJ2-2; cdr3_nt: TGCAGTGCTAGTCGGCTAGCGGGAGCCGGGGAGCTGTTTTTT; cdr3_aa: CSASRLAGAGELFF
v_call: TRBV5-4; clone_size: .; d_call: .; j_call: TRBJ2-3; cdr3_nt: TGTGCCAGCAGCTTGAATAGCGTCACAGATACGCAGTATTTT; cdr3_aa: CASSLNSVTDTQYF
v_call: TRBV12-3/TRBV12-4; clone_size: .; d_call: .; j_call: TRBJ1-3; cdr3_nt: TGTGCCAGCAGTCCAGGGTATCTCAACACCATATATTTT; cdr3_aa: CASSPGYLNTIYF
v_call: TRBV4-2; clone_size: .; d_call: .; j_call: TRBJ2-2; cdr3_nt: TGTGCCAGCAGCCAAGAGCAGGGAGGCACCGGGGAGCTGTTTTTT; cdr3_aa: CASSQEQGGTGELFF
v_call: TRBV5-5; clone_size: .; d_call: .; j_call: TRBJ1-2; cdr3_nt: TGTGCCAGCAGCCTGGGGGAACGGGGAATCGATGGCTACACCTTC; cdr3_aa: CASSLGERGIDGYTF
v_call: TRBV7-8; clone_size: .; d_call: .; j_call: TRBJ1-6; cdr3_nt: TGTGCCAGCAGCTCCTCCTTCAGCTCCTATAATTCACCCCTCCACTTT; cdr3_aa: CASSSSFSSYNSPLHF
v_call: TRBV7-8; clone_size: .; d_call: TRBD2; j_call: TRBJ2-7; cdr3_nt: TGTGCCAGCAGCGAACCCTCCCGTAGACTAGCGGGAAAGAACGAGCAGTACTTC; cdr3_aa: CASSEPSRRLAGKNEQYF
v_call: TRBV5-1; clone_size: .; d_call: .; j_call: TRBJ1-2; cdr3_nt: TGCGCCAGCAGCTTGGCTGAGGGCGTGGGCTACACCTTC; cdr3_aa: CASSLAEGVGYTF
v_call: TRBV6-6; clone_size: .; d_call: .; j_call: TRBJ1-4; cdr3_nt: TGTGCCAGCAGTCCCCAGGGCACAGTAGGGGAAAAACTGTTTTTT; cdr3_aa: CASSPQGTVGEKLFF
v_call: TRBV6-5; clone_size: .; d_call: .; j_call: TRBJ1-5; cdr3_nt: TGTGCCAGCAGTTACGGCAGGCCCAATCAGCCCCAGCATTTT; cdr3_aa: CASSYGRPNQPQHF
v_call: TRBV6-2/TRBV6-3; clone_size: .; d_call: .; j_call: TRBJ2-2; cdr3_nt: TGTGCCAGCAGTTACGAGGCGAGGGTAGTCACCGGGGAGCTGTTTTTT; cdr3_aa: CASSYEARVVTGELFF
v_call: TRBV20-1; clone_size: .; d_call: .; j_call: TRBJ1-2; cdr3_nt: TGCAGTGCTTCAGGGAGGGAGGGCTACACCTTC; cdr3_aa: CSASGREGYTF
v_call: TRBV7-2; clone_size: .; d_call: TRBD1; j_call: TRBJ2-5; cdr3_nt: TGTGCCAGCAGCTTAGCCGGACAGGGGGCCCGAGAGACCCAGTACTTC; cdr3_aa: CASSLAGQGARETQYF
v_call: TRBV6-5; clone_size: .; d_call: TRBD1; j_call: TRBJ2-5; cdr3_nt: TGTGCCAGCGGGGACAGGGGGCGCAAGGAGACCCAGTACTTC; cdr3_aa: CASGDRGRKETQYF
v_call: TRBV7-9; clone_size: .; d_call: .; j_call: TRBJ1-3; cdr3_nt: TGTGCCAGCAGCCCCGGGATCTCTGGAAACACCATATATTTT; cdr3_aa: CASSPGISGNTIYF
v_call: TRBV5-1; clone_size: .; d_call: TRBD1; j_call: TRBJ1-2; cdr3_nt: TGCGCCAGCAGTGGACAGGGGTTCTATGGCTACACCTTC; cdr3_aa: CASSGQGFYGYTF
v_call: TRBV15; clone_size: .; d_call: TRBD2; j_call: TRBJ2-1; cdr3_nt: TGTGCCACCAGCAGGATACTAGCGGTAGGGAGTGAGCAGTTCTTC; cdr3_aa: CATSRILAVGSEQFF
v_call: TRBV28; clone_size: .; d_call: .; j_call: TRBJ1-5; cdr3_nt: TGTGCCAGCAGTTTAATCAGGGGCGGCCAGCCCCAGCATTTT; cdr3_aa: CASSLIRGGQPQHF
v_call: TRBV5-1; clone_size: .; d_call: TRBD1; j_call: TRBJ1-1; cdr3_nt: TGCGCCAGCAGCTTGGAAGGGGGCAACACTGAAGCTTTCTTT; cdr3_aa: CASSLEGGNTEAFF
v_call: TRBV5-4; clone_size: .; d_call: .; j_call: TRBJ1-2; cdr3_nt: TGTGCCAGCAGCTTCCGGGACAAGCCGTATGGCTACACCTTC; cdr3_aa: CASSFRDKPYGYTF
v_call: TRBV10-1; clone_size: .; d_call: TRBD2; j_call: TRBJ2-1; cdr3_nt: TGCGCCAGCCCCCCGACTAGCGGGAGTCCTCACAATGAGCAGTTCTTC; cdr3_aa: CASPPTSGSPHNEQFF